Below, 27 T cell receptor beta chains from the same sample are listed, as sequenced in a study of T-cell reconstitution after alpha-beta-depleted transplantation in children. TCRbeta library preparation incorporated unique molecular identifiers. Via MiXCR, TCRdb re-called the PCR reads, giving one row per CDR3 protein. Of some 460,000 distinct CDR3 sequences in the sample, roughly 16% were seen once. The starting material was PBMCs, mostly from graft donor cells, obtained 360 days after TCRalphabeta/CD19-depleted stem cell transplant. These receptor sequences come from a boy less than two years old who had a stem cell transplant for Wiskott-Aldrich syndrome, so the T cells may come from the graft donor.

At least ten counts were recorded for this clonotype. The rearrangement links TRBV6-5 to TRBJ2-5; TRBD2 agrees at 10 bases. The CDR3 runs 16 residues. Trimming removed 0 bases from V and 5 bases from J; junction bases left unmatched: 6. Germline values: CDR1 MNHEY, CDR2 SVGAGI. The CDR3: CASSYSPSGSGETQYF. In DNA, the CDR3 is TGTGCCAGCAGTTACTCTCCTAGCGGGAGCGGGGAGACCCAGTACTTC.

The chain joins TRBV11-2 to TRBJ2-7, with TRBD2 matching 8 bases. Germline V gene lookup returns CDR1 SGHAT and CDR2 FQNNGV. The V gene end was trimmed by 3 bases and the J gene end by 4 bases; junction bases not matched to a gene: 5. The CDR3 length is 14 residues. Here the CDR3 reads CASSFGGAGYEQYF. DNA of the CDR3: TGTGCCAGCAGCTTCGGGGGGGCTGGTTACGAGCAGTACTTC.

This chain links TRBV4-2 with TRBJ2-1; TRBD1 matches 9 bases. The V segment lost 6 bases and the J segment 9 bases; nucleotides outside the gene matches: 6. The length of the CDR3 is 13 residues. From germline, CDR1 is LGHNA and CDR2 YNFKEQ. CDR3 region: CASSRTGVGEQFF. The CDR3 DNA reads TGTGCCAGCAGTCGGACAGGGGTGGGTGAGCAGTTCTTC.

This clonotype was counted ten times or more. This chain connects TRBV29-1 to TRBJ1-5, with D unclear. This CDR3 has 13 amino acids. The germline V and J ends were trimmed by 4 bases and 2 bases, with 9 bases remaining between them. Germline loops: CDR1 SQVTM, CDR2 ANQGSEA. The CDR3 DNA follows: TGCAGCGTTGGGGGTGGGGGCAATCAGCCCCAGCATTTT. It codes for CSVGGGGNQPQHF.

The chain recombines TRBV2 with TRBJ1-1, with unresolved D. Germline V gene data show CDR1 as SNHLY and CDR2 as FYNNEI. CDR3 length: 15 residues. As DNA, the CDR3 is TGTACCTGCAGATGGGGAGGCACCCCAGTCACTGAAGCTTTCTTT. Its translation is CTCRWGGTPVTEAFF.

The chain combines TRBV5-1 with TRBJ2-3, with D unresolved. The CDR3 consists of 15 residues. Germline V gives CDR1 SGHRS, CDR2 YFSETQ. Deletions cut 4 bases from V and 0 bases from J, with 12 bases between. The chain's CDR3 is CASSTTRHSTDTQYF. CDR3 nucleotide sequence: TGCGCCAGCAGCACCACGCGTCATAGCACAGATACGCAGTATTTT. The full variable domain, in which reference TRBV5-1 and TRBJ2-3 provide the parts outside the CDR3, is KAGVTQTPRYLIKTRGQQVTLSCSPISGHRSVSWYQQTPGQGLQFLFEYFSETQRNKGNFPGRFSGRQFSNSRSEMNVSTLELGDSALYLCASSTTRHSTDTQYFGPGTRLTVL.

This clonotype was picked up a small number of times. This chain uses TRBV27 with TRBJ2-7, with TRBD1 matching over 8 bases. The germline CDR1 and CDR2 sequences are MNHEY and SMNVEV (reference sequence). This CDR3 has 16 residues. V trimming: 2 bases; J trimming: 5 bases; junction bases outside the gene matches: 11. The CDR3 DNA follows: TGTGCCAGCAGTTTAGGGGCCGGGACAGGAGGACACGAGCAGTACTTC. This translates into CASSLGAGTGGHEQYF.

The chain employs TRBV12-3 or TRBV12-4 and TRBJ2-5; D not resolved. This CDR3 region has 11 residues. V lost 1 base to trimming and J lost 6 bases, with 3 bases between them. The CDR3 DNA reads as TGTGCCAGCAGTTTAGGAAAGACCCAGTACTTC. Protein product: CASSLGKTQYF.

This clonotype has only a few counts. In nucleotides, the CDR3 is TGTGCCAGCAGTGATCGGCAGGTTAACACCGGGGAGCTGTTTTTT. It codes for CASSDRQVNTGELFF. The chain combines TRBV2 with TRBJ2-2; D is unresolved. This CDR3 contains 15 residues. The germline V gene has CDR1 SNHLY and CDR2 FYNNEI. With 3 bases removed from V and 2 bases from J, the gap between germline ends came to 10 bases.

This clonotype appeared many times. The V and J genes are TRBV6-1 and TRBJ2-3; D not resolved. Germline V gives CDR1 MNHNS, CDR2 SASEGT. Trimming took off 6 bases at V and 1 base at J, with 8 bases between the two ends. This CDR3 comprises 13 residues. CDR3 nucleotides: TGTGCCAGCAGCCTTTATGGCACAGATACGCAGTATTTT. This sequence encodes CASSLYGTDTQYF.

The chain couples TRBV3-1 to TRBJ2-2, with unresolved D. Trimming removed 4 bases at V and 0 bases at J, with 21 bases between. This CDR3 is 19 amino acids long. The germline gives CDR1 LGHDT, CDR2 YNNKEL (reference sequence). Written as DNA, the CDR3 is TGTGCCAGCAGCCTTTTCCTACCGGGCCCCCCGGCGAACACCGGGGAGCTGTTTTTT. Protein sequence: CASSLFLPGPPANTGELFF.

This clonotype was observed a handful of times. This rearrangement joins TRBV12-3 or TRBV12-4 to TRBJ2-7, with 9 bases that match TRBD1. Trimming cost V 6 bases and J 3 bases; bases outside gene matches: 6. The CDR3 is 14 residues long. The CDR3 sequence: CASRKQGANYEQYF. Here the CDR3 DNA reads TGTGCCAGCAGAAAACAGGGGGCGAACTACGAGCAGTACTTC.

The chain uses TRBV11-3 and TRBJ2-1; tentatively, D is TRBD1 or TRBD2 (5 bases each). This CDR3 spans 14 amino acids. Germline V CDR1 and CDR2: SGHNT, YENEEA. Trimming stripped 1 base from V and 8 bases from J, with 12 bases between. This CDR3 is CASSLAGPIDEQFF. CDR3 DNA: TGTGCCAGCAGCTTAGCGGGACCGATCGATGAGCAGTTCTTC.

The chain couples TRBV7-2 to TRBJ2-4; 8 bases map to TRBD1. The germline CDR1 and CDR2 sequences are SGHTA and FQGNSA. The CDR3 is 16 residues long. V was pared by 3 bases and J by 0 bases, with 4 bases of the junction left unmatched. The CDR3 reads CASSFYDRGAKNIQYF. CDR3 in DNA: TGTGCCAGCAGCTTTTACGACAGGGGAGCCAAAAACATTCAGTACTTC.

A few counts support this clonotype. The chain carries TRBV10-3 and TRBJ2-3; 7 bases line up with TRBD1. Germline CDR1 ENHRY, CDR2 SYGVKD. The J segment lost 4 bases and the V segment lost 10 bases, leaving 8 bases of the junction unmatched. The CDR3 runs to 13 residues. Written as DNA, the CDR3 is TGTGCCACCCTCAGACAGGGCGCAGATACGCAGTATTTT. It encodes CATLRQGADTQYF.

The sample holds a few counts of this clonotype. This sequence joins TRBV19 and TRBJ2-6; the D is unclear. The CDR3 contains 15 residues. Germline CDR1 and CDR2: LNHDA and SQIVND (reference sequence). V dropped 5 bases and J dropped 3 bases, with 11 bases sitting between them. This CDR3 reads CASSLQEFGANVLTF. The CDR3, as DNA: TGTGCCAGTAGTTTGCAGGAATTTGGGGCCAACGTCCTGACTTTC.

The chain couples TRBV12-3 or TRBV12-4 to TRBJ1-1; D is unclear. V dropped 5 bases and J dropped 1 base, with 11 bases sitting between them. The CDR3 is made up of 14 amino acids. CDR3 region: CASSPLVRNTEAFF. The CDR3 coding sequence is TGTGCCAGCAGTCCCCTGGTCCGGAACACTGAAGCTTTCTTT.

This rearrangement joins TRBV7-2 to TRBJ2-1; D not resolved. The CDR3 totals 15 residues. Trimming stripped 2 bases from V and 0 bases from J, with 8 bases between. Germline values: CDR1 SGHTA, CDR2 FQGNSA. In DNA, the CDR3 is TGTGCCAGCAGCTTACATAGGAGCTCCTACAATGAGCAGTTCTTC. Translating it yields CASSLHRSSYNEQFF.

The chain employs TRBV27 and TRBJ2-5; D unclear. The CDR3 runs to 14 residues. The ends were cut back, 5 bases at V and 4 bases at J, with 14 bases in the middle. Per the germline V gene, CDR1 is MNHEY and CDR2 is SMNVEV (reference sequence). The CDR3 DNA reads TGTGCCAGCAGTAGCCGCGAGGCTATAGAGACCCAGTACTTC. Translating it yields CASSSREAIETQYF.

The rearrangement links TRBV2 to TRBJ2-7, with 12 nucleotides matching TRBD2. Germline CDR1 SNHLY, CDR2 FYNNEI. The V and J ends lost 5 bases and 4 bases, in that order; junction bases with no gene match: 6. The CDR3 runs 15 residues. CDR3 amino acids: CASSTLAGGHYEQYF. The CDR3 coding sequence is TGTGCCAGCAGTACCCTAGCGGGAGGGCATTACGAGCAGTACTTC.

This chain uses TRBV6-1 with TRBJ2-3; 13 nucleotides align to TRBD2. The germline V gene has CDR1 MNHNS and CDR2 SASEGT. The CDR3 length is 15 residues. With V trimmed by 5 bases and J by 5 bases, 4 bases remained unmatched. CDR3 in amino acids: CASSPLAGGRDTQYF. The CDR3 DNA reads as TGTGCCAGCAGTCCACTAGCGGGAGGGCGAGATACGCAGTATTTT.

The chain recombines TRBV5-1 with TRBJ2-7; 11 bases agree with TRBD1. Germline CDR1 and CDR2: SGHRS and YFSETQ. The CDR3 totals 15 residues. Losses at the gene ends were 2 bases for V and 5 bases for J; bases not matched to a gene: 6. Written as DNA, the CDR3 is TGCGCCAGCAGCTTAGCCGGGACAGGGGGTAACGAGCAGTACTTC. As protein: CASSLAGTGGNEQYF. Combining the CDR3 with reference TRBV5-1 and TRBJ2-7 gives the whole variable domain KAGVTQTPRYLIKTRGQQVTLSCSPISGHRSVSWYQQTPGQGLQFLFEYFSETQRNKGNFPGRFSGRQFSNSRSEMNVSTLELGDSALYLCASSLAGTGGNEQYFGPGTRLTVT.

The V and J genes are TRBV3-1 and TRBJ2-5, with unresolved D. Germline V gene sequence: CDR1 LGHDT, CDR2 YNNKEL (reference sequence). The CDR3 is 12 amino acids. V was clipped by 3 bases and J by 4 bases, with 6 bases between them. DNA of the CDR3: TGTGCCAGCAGCCATTTTAGAGAGACCCAGTACTTC. Its protein is CASSHFRETQYF.

This chain joins TRBV10-3 and TRBJ2-7, with 15 nucleotides matching TRBD2. The germline gives CDR1 ENHRY, CDR2 SYGVKD. Germline trimming cut 4 bases from V and 5 bases from J; bases unmatched to any gene: 3. The CDR3 is made up of 15 amino acids. The CDR3, as DNA: TGTGCCATCAGTGCAGGACTAGCGGGAGGGAACGAGCAGTACTTC. It specifies CAISAGLAGGNEQYF.

This clonotype was counted between two and nine times. This chain uses TRBV24-1 with TRBJ2-1, with 10 bases lining up with TRBD1. This CDR3 spans 14 amino acids. Germline lookup yields CDR1 KGHDR and CDR2 SFDVKD. V lost 4 bases to trimming and J lost 8 bases; unmatched junction nucleotides: 4. The CDR3 loop reads CATSDPDRGHEQFF. CDR3 nucleotides: TGTGCCACCAGTGACCCTGACAGGGGGCATGAGCAGTTCTTC.

Only one count was recorded for this clonotype. One end of the junction is discordant with germline, which a read error may explain. CDR3 sequence reads: CASRLPVEQGATGELLF. CDR3 DNA: TGCGCCAGCAGACTCCCGGTGGAACAGGGGGCGACCGGGGAGCTGTTATTT. The chain joins TRBV5-1 to TRBJ2-2; 9 positions agree with TRBD1. The CDR3 is 17 amino acids. Germline values: CDR1 SGHRS, CDR2 YFSETQ.

This chain connects TRBV5-1 to TRBJ2-4, with D perhaps matching TRBD1 or TRBD2 (7 bases each). CDR3 length: 14 residues. Trimming pared 4 bases from V and 7 bases from J, leaving 15 bases between. Germline CDR1 SGHRS, CDR2 YFSETQ. Here the CDR3 reads CASSQGGGTNIQYF. The DNA of the CDR3 is TGCGCCAGCAGCCAGGGGGGGGGCACGAACATTCAGTACTTC.